This T cell receptor (beta chain) was obtained from a study of identical twins. The study, taken as a whole, reports: The authors drew conclusions from cross-sectional statistical analysis rather than following the same donors. Researchers reported weaker excess twin sharing in beta out-of-frame sequences. Invariant MAIT and iNKT cells may have partly biased zero-insertion analyses.

Carrying unique molecular identifiers, the cDNA also gained a universal primer site through template switching. In TCRdb, the 5' RACE reads were re-called with MiXCR into one record per CDR3 protein. The sample shows 450,000 or so distinct CDR3 sequences, roughly an eighth of them seen only once. The CDR3 loop spans 14 amino acids. Looked up from germline, CDR1 is SEHNR and CDR2 is FQNEAQ (reference sequence). The junction had 2 bases not matched to a gene; V was cut back by 6 bases and J by 4 bases. Only a few counts were recorded for this clonotype. Its antigen is currently unknown. The same data also went into a second study, on yellow fever vaccine responses in identical twins.

This chain uses TRBV7-9 with TRBJ2-1; 11 bases line up with TRBD1. The sample taken for sequencing was CD4+ T cells sorted from blood. This clonotype was sampled from a woman under 30 in good health. The CDR3, as DNA: TGTGCCAGCAGGGGGACAGGGGGATACAATGAGCAGTTCTTC. Its translation is CASRGTGGYNEQFF.